One TCR beta chain is described in this entry. Its antigen remains unknown. According to the study, TCR beta libraries were built with iRepertoire HTBI primers and CDR3-region Arm-PCR. In the source study's methods: The samples included approximately 60 TRBV and some 15 TRBJ segments. TCRdb re-analysed the multiplex PCR reads in MiXCR, keeping a single row per CDR3 protein. Here the V and J calls rest on TCRdb's processing, not on the authors' analysis. The data contain hundreds of thousands of distinct CDR3 sequences, about 21% of them singletons. This specimen comes from a study of regulatory T cells in long-lasting Graves disease. Turning to the study itself: Over 5 years of antithyroid drugs plus positive TSH receptor antibodies defined persistent Graves' disease.

V was cut by 7 bases and J by 8 bases, with 12 bases left in between. This CDR3 spans 11 amino acids. Germline V CDR1 and CDR2: DFQATT, SNEGSKA (reference sequence). Whole-study results and caveats: The study found persistent patients shared more public clonotypes (roughly 2,500) than new patients (966). Study was limited to peripheral blood, excluding thyroid tissue.

Time point noted: persistent/refractory GD, antithyroid drugs over 5 years with positive TRAb. PBMC RNA was the source of the TCR library. The TCR originated in a female donor with Graves disease. The sequencing used peripheral blood mononuclear cells (PBMCs), collected when the disease was refractory, from a patient treated with antithyroid drugs. This chain uses TRBV20-1 with TRBJ1-5; D gene ambiguous. The CDR3, as DNA: TGCAGTGAAGAGGGTCCGGAGCCCCAGCATTTT. It yields the protein CSEEGPEPQHF.